This entry features one TCR beta chain sequence. This sample stems from a study of identical twins. The CDR3 contains 14 residues. Trimming pared 7 bases from V and 7 bases from J, leaving 17 bases between. Germline V gene data show CDR1 as LNHNV and CDR2 as YYDKDF (reference sequence). TCRdb analysed the 5' RACE reads with MiXCR anew, one entry per CDR3 protein. The table lists fewer than 900,000 distinct CDR3 sequences, roughly 18% of them singletons. This same sample was also part of a study on T cells expressing NK-cell markers.

This chain joins TRBV15 and TRBJ2-1; D possibly corresponds to TRBD2 (7 bases). This receptor was identified in a woman younger than 35 in good health. Sample: PBMCs. The CDR3 loop is CATTPWGGGNEQFF. In nucleotides, the CDR3 is TGTGCCACCACCCCCTGGGGGGGCGGGAATGAGCAGTTCTTC.